The T cell receptor (beta chain) described here comes from a study of cytomegalovirus exposure and HLA in healthy donors (dated by TCRdb to about 2017). Study-wide context: An earlier analysis of roughly 630 of the donors reported 250 to 350 Gb of sequence data and around 120 million unique TCR beta sequences from roughly 180 million T cells. An early release covering roughly 580 HLA-typed donors comprised 300 to 350 gigabases of sequencing data and around 85 million unique TCR sequences. Of the roughly 400 genotyped donors, over 70% fell in the genetic ancestry cluster associated with self-reported Caucasian donors. The study aimed to test whether signatures of past pathogen exposure could be identified by cataloging public T cell receptors. The study used immunosequencing to profile the T cell repertoires of 666 subjects and linked those repertoires to cytomegalovirus serostatus. Along with the approximately 620-subject first cohort, a separate validation cohort of some 130 different subjects was used. High-throughput TCR immunosequencing, statistical association of individual TCRs with disease status, and machine learning were combined to predict cytomegalovirus infection status. A later analysis re-analyzed previously published TCR beta repertoires from roughly 600 donors and added high-resolution HLA genotyping to study TCR occurrence patterns. Rather than using new phenotypic data, the later analysis identified candidate immune exposures from TCR beta sequences and from how often those sequences occurred across donors. To decide whether each TCR beta V gene segment behaved as functional or pseudogenic, an earlier analysis of over 500 of the donors relied on high-throughput TCR beta sequencing. Alongside the repertoire data, information on donor age, sex, ethnicity and CMV serostatus was compiled. A later genetic analysis used genome-wide SNP genotypes for about 60% of the roughly 700 donors, treating that subset as a discovery cohort. Every discovery cohort repertoire had been produced on one sequencing platform. Both class I and class II loci were covered by HLA typing, at four-digit resolution. The number of typed donors differed by locus: about 620-630 for A, B, C, DRB1 and DQB1; approximately 520 for DQA1; 606 for DPA1; and 400 to 480 for DPB1. A few DR-DQ haplotypes were handled as single units for association and clustering because linkage in the cohort was strong. On average, about 200,000 unique TCR beta nucleotide sequences were sequenced per donor among some 420 genotyped donors of the cohort, with approximately 18% of those sequences being non-productive.

Library generation was performed with the immunoSEQ multiplex PCR assay. The multiplex PCR relied on a mix of 60 forward primers for TCR Vbeta segments and 13 reverse primers for TCR Jbeta segments. A multiplex PCR assay on genomic DNA amplified the CDR3 region of rearranged TCR beta genes. Amplified TCR beta libraries were sequenced as 87-base-pair reads on the Illumina HiSeq System. In the original analysis: In a later analysis, roughly 80 million unique TCR beta chains were counted across the 500 to 850 repertoires, and roughly 10 million of these chains were shared by at least two donors. To remove PCR and sequencing errors, raw reads were error-corrected and collapsed into unique sequences using a nearest-neighbor algorithm that merged closely related sequences. CDR3 sequences were aligned to IMGT reference sequences to assign V, D and J gene segments. Each retained sequence needed at least a six-nucleotide match to both a V gene segment and a J gene segment. Rearrangements were called productive when the CDR3 lacked stop codons and stayed in frame with V and J; all others were non-productive. CDR3 was defined by IMGT convention, running from the second conserved V-encoded cysteine to the conserved J-encoded phenylalanine. The earlier analysis of fewer than 700 of the donors excluded sequences that lacked an unambiguous match to a single V gene segment. An earlier analysis of 450 to 650 of the donors called V segments functional above 56.7% productive rearrangements and segregating when the between-donor standard deviation exceeded 5%. To diagnose cytomegalovirus status from the catalog of TCR beta chain sequences, a statistical classification framework was built. V and J gene assignment, in a later analysis, came from comparing TCR nucleotide sequences with IMGT/GENE-DB human TR gene sequences. The TCRdist pipeline was used in a later analysis to assign CDR3 sequences and most-parsimonious VDJ recombination scenarios. A later analysis defined each TCR beta chain by its CDR3 amino acid sequence plus V-gene family, and excluded reads lacking a unique V-gene family. As a way to deal with suspected cross-contamination and a sequencing artifact, a later analysis dropped 450 to 600 nucleotide sequences that were highly shared and had low generation probability. For each public chain, a later analysis derived a clonal expansion index from normalized ranks of inferred template counts within each repertoire. Generation probabilities in a later analysis came from a VDJ recombination model fitted to out-of-frame rearrangements, and those results were checked against IGoR. Hypergeometric tests were used in a later analysis to score TCR-TCR, TCR-HLA and TCR-CMV co-occurrence, with a repertoire-size bias correction applied to the TCR pairs. In a later analysis, false discovery rates were estimated by permuting HLA or CMV assignments 20 times. In a later analysis, co-occurring TCRs were grouped using DBSCAN, and TCRdist sequence similarity was added for clustering within HLA-allele-positive subsets. Co-occurrence clustering excluded repertoires with fewer than 30,000 or more than 120,000 public chains, plus five with anomalous nucleotide sharing. TCRdb took this table from immuneACCESS and kept in-frame rearrangements with V and J called. Such tables lack part of the clones; where checked against another copy, unresolved V genes explain under half of the gap, and the rest is unexplained. That table gives V, J and clone size, and the DNA gave D and trimming. The sample has about 110,000 clones on record, around 64% of them singletons. The top ten constitute roughly 10% of the sample.

For CDR1 and CDR2, the germline V gene (reference sequence) lists LNHDA and SQIVND. Cut back by 4 bases and 6 bases, the V and J ends lie 13 bases apart. The CDR3 covers 15 residues, taking in both the cysteine and the phenylalanine. CDR3 DNA is the only sequence kept; it has 45 bases, read in frame from the first base. Worth noting for this clone: The target of this receptor is not known. Base qualities are not at hand, and no much larger clone is one base apart.

The cohort comprised around 700 healthy bone marrow donors. All cohort members were sampled while nominally healthy, although unrecorded immune exposures were likely present. The donor tested CMV seropositive, placing the donor among the roughly 270 seropositive members of the cohort. Each donor provided a peripheral blood sample, and peripheral blood mononuclear cells were used for TCR beta sequencing. Genomic DNA was extracted from the blood cell samples with the Qiagen DNeasy Blood Extraction Kit. What the authors observed across the whole study: For the cohort, immune exposure information was limited to CMV serostatus. At a false discovery rate of 0.05, a later analysis linked 15,000 to 20,000 TCR beta sequences to specific HLA alleles. Several of the top co-occurrence clusters appeared to be linked to parvovirus B19, influenza, CMV and Epstein-Barr virus, according to a later analysis. Three of the identified cytomegalovirus-associated TCR beta chains were confirmed in vitro to be specific for cytomegalovirus antigens. Most TCR sequences were observed very rarely across donors, whereas some public TCRs were present in many individuals. When HLA alleles, especially DR and DQ, strongly co-occurred, attributing TCR associations to individual alleles was difficult. The study listed 150 to 200 TCR beta chains as associated with cytomegalovirus. Because counts were too low, more than 15 rarely observed V segments, including chromosome 9 orphons, were excluded from the earlier analysis of fewer than 650 of the donors. A later genetic analysis reported fewer N-insertions in productive TCRs among donors in an Asian-associated ancestry cluster than the roughly 620-donor mean. Linkage disequilibrium might explain the correlated functional status among segregating V segments, but an unknown experimental factor could not be ruled out. Sequencing depth was assumed to be roughly uniform across donors in the presence/absence analyses, though that assumption may not hold. Only TCR beta chains were sequenced in this cohort, and the absence of alpha or paired-chain data limited detectable features. Compared with equally common non-associated chains, HLA-associated TCR beta chains in a later analysis were more clonally expanded and had lower generation probabilities. The classifier was reported to diagnose cytomegalovirus status with high specificity and sensitivity in both the original and validation cohorts. Because HLA typing was unavailable for some donors at each locus, only the typed subset was used in association tests. A further reported finding was that TCR beta sequences accurately predicted the HLA-A and HLA-B alleles for most subjects in the first cohort. In an earlier analysis of approximately 600 of the donors, most TCR beta V segments were observed in productive rearrangements about 87% or about 30% of the time, broadly matching IMGT annotations. According to a later analysis, TCR association rates differed among HLA loci, with DRB1 alleles showing the most associated TCRs and HLA-C alleles showing the fewest. According to a later analysis, most CMV-associated TCR beta chains appeared to be HLA-restricted, and the HLA associations seemed to be driven largely by CMV exposure. Some IMGT-functional V segments, including TRBV6-2 and TRBV6-3, could not be told apart with the 87-base-pair reads, so those segments were excluded. A later genetic analysis associated a missense DCLRE1C variant with V-gene and J-gene trimming of TCR beta chains, and an independent cohort replicated the association. A group of highly shared sequence variants was considered likely to be a technical artifact of the sequencing pipeline. It was suggested by the authors that the approach could potentially be generalized to other disease states and immunological phenotypes.

The rearrangement joined TRBV19 to TRBJ1-6; the D gene is perhaps TRBD1, from 6 matching bases. The sequenced material came from PBMCs. The origin of this receptor is a young man in good health and CMV-seropositive. For the CDR3, the sequence is CASSTKQGGNSPLHF. The base sequence is TGTGCCAGTAGTACGAAACAGGGTGGTAATTCACCCCTCCACTTT.